One sample yielded the 23 T cell receptor beta chains listed below, sequenced in a study of blood T cell repertoires in COVID-19. Repertoires were generated with immunoSEQ multiplex PCR, while TCRdb's copy carries only in-frame clones and drops some. The sample carries over 85,000 clones, roughly 90% recorded once. Sequencing was performed on peripheral blood. These TCRs come from a woman between 45 and 60 years old with COVID-19, enrolled during active disease.

The V and J genes are TRBV24-1 and TRBJ1-1; 8 nucleotides align to TRBD1. CDR3 size: 13 residues. Germline V CDR1 and CDR2: KGHDR, SFDVKD. J gave up 4 bases and V 9 bases, and 6 bases lay outside the gene matches. Written as DNA, the CDR3 is TGTGCCACCTCCACAGGGGGGAGCACTGAAGCTTTCTTT. This translates into CATSTGGSTEAFF.

V gene TRBV28 combines with J gene TRBJ1-6; 7 bases are shared with TRBD1. CDR3 length: 15 residues. V was pared by 1 base and J by 8 bases, with 5 bases of the junction left unmatched. Germline V gene data show CDR1 as MDHEN and CDR2 as SYDVKM. Written as DNA, the CDR3 is TGTGCCAGCAGTTTATTGAGACAGGGATATTCACCCCTCCACTTT. Protein product: CASSLLRQGYSPLHF. The full variable domain, its missing parts supplied by reference TRBV28 and TRBJ1-6, is DVKVTQSSRYLVKRTGEKVFLECVQDMDHENMFWYRQDPGLGLRLIYFSYDVKMKEKGDIPEGYSVSREKKERFSLILESASTNQTSMYLCASSLLRQGYSPLHFGNGTRLTVT.

The chain has TRBV27 and TRBJ2-3; 7 bases line up with TRBD2. Germline loops: CDR1 MNHEY, CDR2 SMNVEV (reference sequence). After removal of 4 bases from V and 0 bases from J, the junction contained 4 bases not matched to a gene. The CDR3 is 15 amino acids. CDR3 coding DNA: TGTGCCAGCAGTTCCTACGGGGGGAGCACAGATACGCAGTATTTT. The encoded protein is CASSSYGGSTDTQYF.

The rearrangement links TRBV6-1 to TRBJ1-5, with D unclear. The CDR3 consists of 16 residues. Germline V CDR1 and CDR2: MNHNS, SASEGT. Trimming took 2 bases from V and 1 from J, leaving 12 bases between them. This CDR3 reads CASSESVGRSNQPQHF. The CDR3 DNA is TGTGCCAGCAGTGAAAGTGTGGGCAGGAGCAATCAGCCCCAGCATTTT.

The chain has TRBV10-3 and TRBJ2-3, with TRBD1 matching over 11 bases. Germline trimming cut 5 bases from V and 2 bases from J; bases unmatched to any gene: 3. CDR3 length: 15 residues. Germline CDR1 is ENHRY and CDR2 is SYGVKD. The CDR3 protein is CAISSGQGDTDTQYF. The CDR3 nucleotides are TGTGCCATCAGTTCGGGACAGGGGGACACAGATACGCAGTATTTT.

The chain carries TRBV4-1 and TRBJ2-5, with unresolved D. This CDR3 has 16 residues. Trimming cost V 1 base and J 5 bases, with 17 bases left between them. The germline V gene has CDR1 MGHRA and CDR2 YSYEKL. CDR3 in DNA: TGCGCCAGCAGCCAAGCCAACCTTGGGTTTAGCGAGACCCAGTACTTC. Protein: CASSQANLGFSETQYF.

CDR3: CASSASSYNEQFF. CDR3 coding DNA: TGTGCCAGCAGCGCGAGCTCCTACAATGAGCAGTTCTTC. The J gene is TRBJ2-1, the V gene TRBV12-3 or TRBV12-4; D is uncertain. V shed 6 bases and J shed 0 bases, with 6 bases lying between them. The CDR3 consists of 13 residues.

In this sample, this clone turned up a few times. The genes are TRBV25-1 and TRBJ1-5, with 9 nucleotides matching TRBD1. The J segment lost 7 bases and the V segment lost 10 bases, leaving 11 bases of the junction unmatched. Germline V gives CDR1 MGHDK, CDR2 SYGVNS. The CDR3 has 14 residues. CDR3 nucleotides: TGTGCCACAGGACAACAGGGGGCAGGACAGCCCCAGCATTTT. Protein sequence: CATGQQGAGQPQHF.

The chain couples TRBV14 to TRBJ1-1; D is unresolved. The CDR3 runs 13 residues. Deletions cut 0 bases from V and 10 bases from J, with 12 bases between. Germline V gene sequence: CDR1 SGHDN, CDR2 FVKESK. In DNA, the CDR3 is TGTGCCAGCAGCCAAGAAACCCGAGGCGTAGCTTTCTTT. This translates into CASSQETRGVAFF.

The chain links TRBV18 to TRBJ2-1, with D unclear. The ends were cut back, 5 bases at V and 15 bases at J, with 17 bases in the middle. CDR3 length: 12 amino acids. Germline V gene sequence: CDR1 KGHSH, CDR2 LQKENI. This CDR3 is CASSGDFLDPFF. The CDR3 coding sequence is TGTGCCAGCTCAGGAGACTTTTTAGACCCGTTCTTC.

This sequence joins TRBV5-6 and TRBJ2-4, with TRBD2 as a possible D gene (6 bases). CDR3 length: 16 residues. Per the germline V gene, CDR1 is SGHDT and CDR2 is YYEEEE. Trimming pared 3 bases from V and 3 bases from J, leaving 16 bases between. Here the CDR3 reads CASSWRVGVGKNIQYF. The CDR3 DNA is TGTGCCAGCAGCTGGAGGGTAGGGGTTGGCAAAAACATTCAGTACTTC.

The V call is TRBV2, the J call TRBJ2-3, with 10 bases lining up with TRBD1. Trimming cost V 8 bases and J 2 bases; bases outside gene matches: 4. The CDR3 is 14 amino acids. Looked up from germline, CDR1 is SNHLY and CDR2 is FYNNEI. CDR3 sequence reads: CASGTGVFTDTQYF. The CDR3 region has the DNA TGTGCCAGCGGGACAGGGGTTTTCACAGATACGCAGTATTTT.

This rearrangement joins TRBV4-3 to TRBJ1-1; possible D gene TRBD1, 5 bases. CDR3 length: 15 amino acids. CDR1 is LGHNA and CDR2 is YSLEER in the germline V gene. V dropped 0 bases and J dropped 1 base, with 9 bases sitting between them. DNA of the CDR3: TGCGCCAGCAGCCAAGACGCCAGGGCGAACACTGAAGCTTTCTTT. Protein: CASSQDARANTEAFF.

The chain links TRBV10-1 to TRBJ1-1; D gene uncertain. CDR3 size: 14 residues. The ends were cut back, 6 bases at V and 0 bases at J, with 11 bases in the middle. Germline V CDR1 and CDR2: WNHNN, SYGVQD (reference sequence). CDR3: CASSRSGLNTEAFF. As DNA, the CDR3 is TGCGCCAGCAGCCGATCGGGATTGAACACTGAAGCTTTCTTT.

This clone occurred once. Here the CDR3 reads CASSPISGYGKLFF. The CDR3 DNA is TGTGCCAGCAGCCCAATTTCAGGGTACGGAAAACTGTTTTTT. The V call is TRBV14, the J call TRBJ1-4, with a possible D match to TRBD1 (5 bases). There are 14 residues in the CDR3. Germline loops: CDR1 SGHDN, CDR2 FVKESK. Trimming left V 4 bases short and J 10 bases short, with 16 bases between.

This chain links TRBV7-2 with TRBJ1-2; 9 bases fit TRBD1. With V trimmed by 5 bases and J by 4 bases, 5 bases remained unmatched. The CDR3 has 14 amino acids. The germline CDR1 and CDR2 sequences are SGHTA and FQGNSA. CDR3 protein: CASSRPTGGYGYTF. The CDR3 DNA is TGTGCCAGCAGCCGTCCGACAGGGGGCTATGGCTACACCTTC.

The gene calls are TRBV13 and TRBJ1-6; no definite D call. This CDR3 spans 14 amino acids. Trimming removed 0 bases from V and 7 bases from J, with 7 bases in between. CDR1 and CDR2 (germline): PRHDT, FYEKMQ (reference sequence). Here the CDR3 DNA reads TGTGCCAGCAGCTTAGGTCAGAAGAATTCACCCCTCCACTTT. Protein: CASSLGQKNSPLHF.

This chain joins TRBV7-2 and TRBJ1-4, with D possibly being TRBD1 (5 bases). The CDR3 extends over 14 amino acids. Germline V gene data show CDR1 as SGHTA and CDR2 as FQGNSA. The V gene lost 5 bases and the J gene lost 7 bases, with 14 bases spanning the gap. In DNA, the CDR3 is TGTGCCAGCAGCGGCAGGGTGGAAGGTGAAAAACTGTTTTTT. It is translated as CASSGRVEGEKLFF.

The gene calls are TRBV7-8 and TRBJ1-5, with a tentative D call TRBD1 (6 bases). Germline-derived CDR1 and CDR2 are SGHVS and FQNEAQ. Trimming left V 2 bases short and J 5 bases short, with 13 bases between. This CDR3 is 15 amino acids long. The CDR3 sequence: CASSLQGTPDQPQHF. Written as DNA, the CDR3 is TGTGCCAGCAGCTTACAGGGGACACCAGATCAGCCCCAGCATTTT.

The chain combines TRBV19 with TRBJ1-5; 8 bases match TRBD1. The germline V gene has CDR1 LNHDA and CDR2 SQIVND (reference sequence). The CDR3 contains 17 residues. The V segment lost 4 bases and the J segment 0 bases; nucleotides outside the gene matches: 8. The CDR3 here is CASSKRTGIDSNQPQHF. The CDR3 DNA sequence: TGTGCCAGTAGTAAAAGGACAGGGATCGATAGCAATCAGCCCCAGCATTTT.

This chain joins TRBV7-2 and TRBJ1-5; the D gene is possibly TRBD1 (6 bases). Deletions cut 7 bases from V and 1 base from J, with 11 bases between. This CDR3 contains 14 residues. Germline V gene lookup returns CDR1 SGHTA and CDR2 FQGNSA. CDR3 DNA sequence: TGTGCCAGCACCCCGGGGGGCAGCAATCAGCCCCAGCATTTT. As protein: CASTPGGSNQPQHF.

This clone occurred once. The gene calls are TRBV30 and TRBJ1-2; the match to TRBD1 covers 7 bases. CDR1 is GTSNPN, CDR2 SVGIG, per germline (reference sequence). The CDR3 is 14 residues long. V was pared by 8 bases and J by 6 bases, with 15 bases of the junction left unmatched. CDR3 sequence: CATPRGRRGDGYTF. The CDR3 DNA reads as TGTGCCACCCCTAGGGGGCGGCGGGGGGATGGCTACACCTTC.

With regard to this clone: Without the conserved terminal phenylalanine or tryptophan, this CDR3 likely stems from a read error. The limits of the CDR3 on the DNA are not certain, so only TCRdb's listed CDR3 is given. V usage is TRBV6-4 and J usage is TRBJ1-2. Germline lookup yields CDR1 MRHNA and CDR2 SNTAGT. The CDR3 is 10 residues long, counting both termini. The CDR3 sequence: CASSDSMEGT.